The 25 T cell receptor beta chains reported below all come from one sample, sequenced in a study of T cell repertoires in cytomegalovirus infection. One entry per CDR3 protein results from TCRdb running MiXCR on the reads. The table shows 310,000 or so distinct CDR3 sequences, with 25% occurring only once. The sequencing sample was made of PBMCs. These receptors all stem from a human donor in good health (CMV status not recorded). Some clones in this sample may be carry-over from other donors' samples.

This clonotype has more than one count but fewer than ten. In DNA form, the CDR3 reads TGTGCCAGTAGTGTTAGTGGGAGGCTTGGATCTGGGGCCAACGTCCTGACTTTC. Translating gives CASSVSGRLGSGANVLTF. The chain employs TRBV19 and TRBJ2-6; D perhaps matches TRBD2 (6 bases). V lost 5 bases, J lost 1 base, and 18 bases lay in between. This CDR3 region has 18 residues. Per the germline V gene, CDR1 is LNHDA and CDR2 is SQIVND (reference sequence). The variable domain in full, with the rest retrieved from reference TRBV19 and TRBJ2-6, is DGGITQSPKYLFRKEGQNVTLSCEQNLNHDAMYWYRQDPGQGLRLIYYSQIVNDFQKGDIAEGYSVSREKKESFPLTVTSAQKNPTAFYLCASSVSGRLGSGANVLTFGAGSRLTVL.

This chain joins TRBV7-2 and TRBJ2-1, with TRBD2 matching over 11 bases. The CDR3 consists of 15 residues. Losses at the gene ends were 6 bases for V and 6 bases for J; bases not matched to a gene: 7. Germline assignment: CDR1 SGHTA and CDR2 FQGNSA. The CDR3 here is CASRHPGLAVNEQFF. CDR3 nucleotides: TGTGCCAGCAGACACCCGGGACTAGCGGTCAATGAGCAGTTCTTC.

In this sample, this clonotype turned up many times. The J gene is TRBJ2-5, the V gene TRBV7-2; no definite D call. The CDR3 has 12 residues. Trimming removed 4 bases from V and 3 bases from J, with 6 bases in between. Germline V lookup: CDR1 SGHTA, CDR2 FQGNSA. CDR3 sequence: CASSSHKETQYF. Written as DNA, the CDR3 is TGTGCCAGCAGCTCGCACAAAGAGACCCAGTACTTC.

This chain joins TRBV7-9 and TRBJ1-2; the D is unclear. V dropped 0 bases and J dropped 2 bases, with 10 bases sitting between them. CDR1 is SEHNR and CDR2 is FQNEAQ in the germline V gene (reference sequence). The CDR3 contains 15 residues. The CDR3 DNA follows: TGTGCCAGCAGCTTAGCACCAGACTCGAACTATGGCTACACCTTC. Its translation: CASSLAPDSNYGYTF.

This chain uses TRBV12-3 or TRBV12-4 with TRBJ2-3; D unclear. This CDR3 has 14 amino acids. V lost 2 bases to trimming and J lost 2 bases, with 8 bases between them. As DNA, the CDR3 is TGTGCCAGCAGTTTATTCCGAGACACAGATACGCAGTATTTT. Translated, it gives CASSLFRDTDTQYF.

The V gene is TRBV5-4, the J gene TRBJ2-7; perhaps D is TRBD1 or TRBD2 (5 bases each). In germline, CDR1 is SGHNT, CDR2 YYREEE (reference sequence). The V and J ends lost 4 bases and 7 bases respectively, with 15 bases between them. This CDR3 has 13 amino acids. The CDR3 coding sequence is TGTGCCAGCAGCCGGGACCCAGGCGAGGAGCAGTACTTC. As protein: CASSRDPGEEQYF.

This clonotype was counted only a few times. The chain recombines TRBV6-6 with TRBJ2-7; D is perhaps TRBD1 (6 bases). Deletions cut 5 bases from V and 2 bases from J, with 13 bases between. This CDR3 region has 14 residues. Looked up from germline, CDR1 is MNHNY and CDR2 is SVGAGI (reference sequence). The DNA for the CDR3 is TGTGCCAGCAGTGGAGTGACAGGAACCTACGAGCAGTACTTC. Its translation is CASSGVTGTYEQYF.

The rearrangement links TRBV28 to TRBJ1-5; 7 nucleotides agree with TRBD1. This CDR3 region has 15 residues. Germline CDR1 MDHEN, CDR2 SYDVKM. The V segment lost 3 bases and the J segment 6 bases; nucleotides outside the gene matches: 8. CDR3 loop: CASSLSGRGAQPQHF. The CDR3, as DNA: TGTGCCAGCAGTTTGAGCGGCAGGGGGGCTCAGCCCCAGCATTTT.

This clonotype was recorded at least ten times. V is TRBV7-3 and J is TRBJ1-2; no definite D call. Per germline, CDR1 SGHTA and CDR2 FQGTGA. Trimming took 3 bases from V and 2 from J, leaving 7 bases between them. The CDR3 runs to 13 residues. CDR3 region: CASSLTQNYGYTF. The CDR3 DNA sequence: TGTGCCAGCAGCTTGACACAGAACTATGGCTACACCTTC.

There are many counts of this clonotype. The rearrangement joins TRBV7-9 to TRBJ1-5; 8 bases match TRBD1. V lost 1 base, J lost 2 bases, and 4 bases stayed unmatched. Germline V gives CDR1 SEHNR, CDR2 FQNEAQ (reference sequence). The CDR3 spans 16 residues. The DNA for the CDR3 is TGTGCCAGCAGCTTAGGGACAGGGTTGCGCAATCAGCCCCAGCATTTT. Translated: CASSLGTGLRNQPQHF.

The rearrangement links TRBV7-9 to TRBJ1-4; 9 bases line up with TRBD1. Losses at the gene ends were 0 bases for V and 4 bases for J; bases not matched to a gene: 3. The CDR3 consists of 16 residues. Per germline, CDR1 SEHNR and CDR2 FQNEAQ (reference sequence). This CDR3 reads CASSLAPGQGNEKLFF. The CDR3 nucleotides read TGTGCCAGCAGCTTAGCTCCGGGACAGGGTAATGAAAAACTGTTTTTT.

This clonotype was observed a handful of times. V is TRBV7-9 and J is TRBJ1-5, with D possibly being TRBD1 (6 bases). Deletions cut 8 bases from V and 2 bases from J, with 13 bases between. Looked up from germline, CDR1 is SEHNR and CDR2 is FQNEAQ (reference sequence). The CDR3 has 14 amino acids. The CDR3 DNA is TGTGCCAGCTCGGGGGCCGGTGGCAATCAGCCCCAGCATTTT. Amino acids: CASSGAGGNQPQHF.

This clonotype occurred many times. The genes are TRBV7-2 and TRBJ2-5, with TRBD2 matching 7 bases. Germline V gene sequence: CDR1 SGHTA, CDR2 FQGNSA. The CDR3 spans 14 residues. V lost 3 bases, J lost 5 bases, and 6 bases stayed unmatched. CDR3: CASSLRRGGETQYF. CDR3 nucleotide sequence: TGTGCCAGCAGCTTGCGGCGGGGAGGGGAGACCCAGTACTTC.

This clonotype was detected once. The chain recombines TRBV5-1 with TRBJ2-7; TRBD2 agrees at 12 bases. The CDR3 covers 16 residues. Germline values: CDR1 SGHRS, CDR2 YFSETQ. V trimming: 1 base; J trimming: 4 bases; junction bases outside the gene matches: 6. The CDR3 nucleotides read TGCGCCAGCAGCTTGTTCCCGACTAGCGGGGGTTACGAGCAGTACTTC. It specifies CASSLFPTSGGYEQYF.

This clonotype was counted many times. This chain uses TRBV11-3 with TRBJ2-6; no definite D call. V was cut by 3 bases and J by 2 bases, with 8 bases left in between. Germline V gene sequence: CDR1 SGHNT, CDR2 YENEEA. The CDR3 sequence is 15 residues long. CDR3 residues: CASSFRHTGANVLTF. DNA for the CDR3: TGTGCCAGCAGCTTCCGGCACACTGGGGCCAACGTCCTGACTTTC.

The V and J genes are TRBV28 and TRBJ1-1; 12 bases map to TRBD1. V shed 6 bases and J 5 bases; nucleotides not matched to a gene: 4. This CDR3 is built from 14 residues. Per germline, CDR1 MDHEN and CDR2 SYDVKM. This CDR3 is CASRGTGGVTEAFF. In DNA form, the CDR3 reads TGTGCCAGCAGGGGGACAGGGGGCGTAACTGAAGCTTTCTTT.

The chain has TRBV20-1 and TRBJ1-1; tentatively, D is TRBD1 (5 bases). CDR1 is DFQATT, CDR2 SNEGSKA, per germline (reference sequence). The CDR3 loop spans 14 amino acids. The V and J ends lost 4 bases and 1 base respectively, with 13 bases between them. The CDR3 reads CSAIEGVTNTEAFF. As DNA, the CDR3 is TGCAGTGCTATAGAAGGGGTCACGAACACTGAAGCTTTCTTT.

To note about this clonotype: A much larger clonotype is one base distant, so this may be a read error. The V and J genes are TRBV7-2 and TRBJ2-1, with TRBD2 matching over 9 bases. Per germline, CDR1 SGHTA and CDR2 FQGNSA. Trimming removed 1 base from V and 15 bases from J; junction bases left unmatched: 10. The CDR3 has 14 residues. The CDR3 reads CASSLEGGGGGGFF. CDR3 nucleotides: TGTGCCAGCAGCTTAGAGGGCGGGGGGGGGGGTGGGTTCTTC. The full variable domain, in which reference TRBV7-2 and TRBJ2-1 provide the parts outside the CDR3, is GAGVSQSPSNKVTEKGKDVELRCDPISGHTALYWYRQSLGQGLEFLIYFQGNSAPDKSGLPSDRFSAERTGGSVSTLTIQRTQQEDSAVYLCASSLEGGGGGGFFGPGTRLTVL.

This clonotype was counted only a few times. V usage is TRBV7-2 and J usage is TRBJ2-7; D not certain. The V end was cut by 0 bases, the J end by 6 bases, with 6 bases between. The germline CDR1 and CDR2 sequences are SGHTA and FQGNSA. This CDR3 comprises 12 residues. The CDR3 nucleotides read TGTGCCAGCAGCTTAGCGGGTCGCGAGCAGTACTTC. Translated: CASSLAGREQYF. Full variable domain (rest looked up from reference TRBV7-2 and TRBJ2-7): GAGVSQSPSNKVTEKGKDVELRCDPISGHTALYWYRQSLGQGLEFLIYFQGNSAPDKSGLPSDRFSAERTGGSVSTLTIQRTQQEDSAVYLCASSLAGREQYFGPGTRLTVT.

This clonotype has just a few counts. V gene TRBV6-8 combines with J gene TRBJ1-2; unclear D gene. CDR1 and CDR2 (germline): MNHGY, SAAAGT. This CDR3 is 13 amino acids long. V was trimmed by 2 bases and J by 4 bases, leaving 8 bases between them. CDR3 sequence: CASSYKGPYGYTF. The CDR3 DNA is TGTGCCAGCAGTTACAAAGGGCCCTATGGCTACACCTTC.

This clonotype was seen a handful of times. V gene TRBV7-2 combines with J gene TRBJ2-1; no clear D gene. Germline V gene sequence: CDR1 SGHTA, CDR2 FQGNSA. This CDR3 has 15 amino acids. The germline V and J ends were trimmed by 4 bases and 0 bases, with 10 bases remaining between them. This chain's CDR3 is CASSSARSSYNEQFF. CDR3 in DNA: TGTGCCAGCAGCTCCGCCCGGAGCTCCTACAATGAGCAGTTCTTC.

This sequence joins TRBV18 and TRBJ1-6; D not resolved. Germline loops: CDR1 KGHSH, CDR2 LQKENI. V was shortened by 3 bases and J by 6 bases, with 9 bases between the two germline ends. The CDR3 extends over 14 amino acids. CDR3 nucleotides: TGTGCCAGCTCACCGGACGTCTTTAATTCACCCCTCCACTTT. It specifies CASSPDVFNSPLHF.

V gene TRBV7-8 combines with J gene TRBJ2-3; no clear D gene. Germline-derived CDR1 and CDR2 are SGHVS and FQNEAQ. The CDR3 loop spans 15 amino acids. V gave up 0 bases and J gave up 6 bases, with 13 bases separating them. Here the CDR3 DNA reads TGTGCCAGCAGCTTAGCAGAAGTGAAATTGGATACGCAGTATTTT. It yields the protein CASSLAEVKLDTQYF.

The J gene is TRBJ1-5, the V gene TRBV6-5; the D is unclear. The CDR3 covers 14 residues. Trimming took 2 bases from V and 7 from J, leaving 12 bases between them. CDR1 is MNHEY and CDR2 is SVGAGI in the germline V gene. This CDR3 is CASSYRPGDQPQHF. CDR3 DNA sequence: TGTGCCAGCAGTTACAGGCCAGGTGACCAGCCCCAGCATTTT.

The V call is TRBV11-2, the J call TRBJ2-5; 10 positions match TRBD2. Unmatched junction bases numbered 6, after V lost 5 bases and J lost 3 bases. The CDR3 loop spans 15 amino acids. Germline V gene data show CDR1 as SGHAT and CDR2 as FQNNGV. CDR3 in DNA: TGTGCCAGCAGCCTAGCGGGAGCTGGGGAAGAGACCCAGTACTTC. It encodes CASSLAGAGEETQYF.